This TCR beta chain was profiled in a study of blood T cell repertoires in COVID-19. This study enrolled people aged roughly 18 to 100 from around 26 US geographic areas. Contact with a PCR-confirmed or clinician-diagnosed COVID-19 case occurred within 2 weeks of entry. CDR1 and CDR2 from the germline V gene are SNHLY and FYNNEI. The CDR3 contains 13 residues. With 7 bases removed from V and 0 bases from J, the gap between germline ends came to 8 bases. This clone came up a few times. Sequenced by immunoSEQ multiplex PCR; TCRdb stores in-frame clones only, minus some. Of fewer than 250,000 clones listed, roughly 84% were seen once; the top ten hold about 3.3%.

Sample: PBMCs or T cells enriched from blood (not recorded which). This sequence originates from a young woman who had been exposed to COVID-19. The chain has TRBV2 and TRBJ2-3; possible D gene TRBD2, 5 bases. The CDR3 DNA reads as TGTGCCAGCAAGCGGCGGAGCACAGATACGCAGTATTTT. Amino acid sequence: CASKRRSTDTQYF.